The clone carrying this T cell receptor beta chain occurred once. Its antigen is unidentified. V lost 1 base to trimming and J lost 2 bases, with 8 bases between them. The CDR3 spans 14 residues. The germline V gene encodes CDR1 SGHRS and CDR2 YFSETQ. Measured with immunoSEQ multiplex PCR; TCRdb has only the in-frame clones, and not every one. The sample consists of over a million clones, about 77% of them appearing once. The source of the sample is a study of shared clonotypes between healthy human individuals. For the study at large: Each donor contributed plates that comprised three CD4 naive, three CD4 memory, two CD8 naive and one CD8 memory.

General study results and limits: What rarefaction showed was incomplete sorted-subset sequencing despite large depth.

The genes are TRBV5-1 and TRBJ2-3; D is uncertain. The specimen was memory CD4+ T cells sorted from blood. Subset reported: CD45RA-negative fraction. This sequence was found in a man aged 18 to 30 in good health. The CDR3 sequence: CASSLLSNTDTQYF. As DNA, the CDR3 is TGCGCCAGCAGCTTGTTATCAAACACAGATACGCAGTATTTT.